Below are 17 T cell receptor beta chains sequenced from a single sample in a study of blood T cell repertoires in COVID-19. Clones were read by immunoSEQ multiplex PCR, and TCRdb kept only the in-frame ones, dropping some. The table lists about 200,000 clones, about 80% of them singletons. The sample taken for sequencing was PBMCs or T cells enriched from blood (not recorded which). The receptors come from a man aged 40-50 years who had recovered from COVID-19.

The CDR3 loop reads CASSQGAKRQSALHF. The CDR3 coding sequence is TGTGCCAGCAGCCAAGGGGCCAAACGACAATCGGCCCTCCACTTT. The chain couples TRBV4-2 to TRBJ1-6, with D hard to call. The V end was cut by 1 base, the J end by 14 bases, with 18 bases between. CDR3 length equals 15 residues. Looked up from germline, CDR1 is LGHNA and CDR2 is YNFKEQ.

V is TRBV14 and J is TRBJ2-3, with 10 bases matching TRBD2. The trim removed 1 base at V and 0 bases at J, leaving 7 bases unmatched. This CDR3 comprises 18 residues. Germline CDR1 SGHDN, CDR2 FVKESK. This chain's CDR3 is CASSQGSSGGISTDTQYF. The CDR3 DNA reads TGTGCCAGCAGCCAAGGTTCTAGCGGGGGAATTAGCACAGATACGCAGTATTTT.

The chain couples TRBV29-1 to TRBJ1-2; 7 nucleotides agree with TRBD1. The CDR3 is 13 residues long. Germline V gene lookup returns CDR1 SQVTM and CDR2 ANQGSEA. J lost 4 bases, V lost 3 bases, and 5 bases had no gene match. DNA for the CDR3: TGCAGCGTTGATTCAGGGGGTGGCTATGGCTACACCTTC. Translated: CSVDSGGGYGYTF.

The chain has TRBV28 and TRBJ1-6; no firm D call. This CDR3 region has 14 residues. CDR1 is MDHEN and CDR2 is SYDVKM in the germline V gene. Between the trimmed V and J ends, which lost 9 bases and 7 bases, there was a span of 16 bases. CDR3 sequence (DNA): TGTGCCAGTTTACTCCTGGAGGGCAATTCACCCCTCCACTTT. Amino acid sequence: CASLLLEGNSPLHF.

The chain has TRBV7-6 and TRBJ1-3; unclear D gene. Germline assignment: CDR1 SGHVS and CDR2 FNYEAQ. The CDR3 runs to 16 residues. The V and J ends lost 6 bases and 0 bases respectively, with 15 bases between them. CDR3 residues: CASRLNRGGSGNTIYF. Here the CDR3 DNA reads TGTGCCAGCAGATTAAACCGCGGCGGCTCTGGAAACACCATATATTTT. The variable domain in full, completed from reference TRBV7-6 and TRBJ1-3, reads GAGVSQSPRYKVTKRGQDVALRCDPISGHVSLYWYRQALGQGPEFLTYFNYEAQQDKSGLPNDRFSAERPEGSISTLTIQRTEQRDSAMYRCASRLNRGGSGNTIYFGEGSWLTVV.

The chain joins TRBV7-2 to TRBJ2-1; TRBD2 aligns across 9 bases. This CDR3 has 15 amino acids. The V segment lost 0 bases and the J segment 7 bases; nucleotides outside the gene matches: 4. CDR1 and CDR2 (germline): SGHTA, FQGNSA. CDR3 DNA sequence: TGTGCCAGCAGCTTAGCCCTAGCGGGAAATAATGAGCAGTTCTTC. Protein: CASSLALAGNNEQFF.

This chain connects TRBV29-1 to TRBJ2-5; 11 bases match TRBD2. CDR1 and CDR2 from the germline V gene are SQVTM and ANQGSEA. The CDR3 is 13 amino acids. The J segment lost 2 bases and the V segment lost 7 bases, leaving 3 bases of the junction unmatched. CDR3 residues: CSGSGGAQETQYF. The CDR3 DNA is TGCAGCGGTAGCGGGGGGGCACAAGAGACCCAGTACTTC. Combining the CDR3 with reference TRBV29-1 and TRBJ2-5 gives the whole variable domain SAVISQKPSRDICQRGTSLTIQCQVDSQVTMMFWYRQQPGQSLTLIATANQGSEATYESGFVIDKFPISRPNLTFSTLTVSNMSPEDSSIYLCSGSGGAQETQYFGPGTRLLVL.

The chain is built from TRBV9 and TRBJ2-5; D might be TRBD1 (6 bases). CDR3 length: 14 residues. Germline loops: CDR1 SGDLS, CDR2 YYNGEE. Trimming pared 3 bases from V and 5 bases from J, leaving 14 bases between. The CDR3 reads CASSGIGGVETQYF. The CDR3 DNA is TGTGCCAGCAGCGGAATTGGGGGCGTGGAGACCCAGTACTTC.

The chain joins TRBV6-5 to TRBJ2-6; maybe TRBD2 (5 bases). Trimming removed 2 bases at V and 2 bases at J, with 10 bases between. CDR3 length: 16 residues. The V gene's germline CDR1 is MNHEY and CDR2 SVGAGI. The CDR3, as DNA: TGTGCCAGCAGTTACAATAGCGACACTGGGGCCAACGTCCTGACTTTC. Translating it yields CASSYNSDTGANVLTF.

The genes are TRBV7-7 and TRBJ1-5; D uncertain. CDR3 length: 13 residues. V lost 5 bases, J lost 5 bases, and 10 bases lay in between. Germline V gene sequence: CDR1 SSHAT, CDR2 FNYEAQ (reference sequence). This CDR3 is CASSEGVDQPQHF. The DNA for the CDR3 is TGTGCCAGCAGCGAGGGCGTAGATCAGCCCCAGCATTTT.

The rearrangement joins TRBV6-5 to TRBJ2-1; 8 nucleotides align to TRBD2. Germline CDR1 reads MNHEY; CDR2 reads SVGAGI. CDR3 length: 14 residues. The J segment lost 6 bases and the V segment lost 10 bases, leaving 11 bases of the junction unmatched. The CDR3 nucleotides are TGTGCCACCACGAGGGCTAGCGGGCGCAATGAGCAGTTCTTC. Amino acid sequence: CATTRASGRNEQFF.

The chain is built from TRBV11-2 and TRBJ2-5; the D is unclear. The CDR3 runs 14 residues. The V gene's germline CDR1 is SGHAT and CDR2 FQNNGV. V shed 4 bases and J shed 4 bases, with 13 bases lying between them. The CDR3 protein is CASSSSGFSETQYF. The CDR3 DNA reads as TGTGCCAGCAGCTCTTCCGGGTTCTCAGAGACCCAGTACTTC.

Only one count was recorded for this clone. This sequence joins TRBV3-1 (or the pseudogene TRBV3-2) and TRBJ1-1; 10 bases align to TRBD1. The length of the CDR3 is 19 residues. Germline lookup yields CDR1 LGHDT and CDR2 YNNKEL (reference sequence). The V and J ends lost 1 base and 0 bases, in that order; junction bases with no gene match: 11. The CDR3: CASSQGGRDRGRMNTEAFF. The CDR3 bases are TGTGCCAGCAGCCAAGGAGGTCGGGACAGGGGTAGGATGAACACTGAAGCTTTCTTT.

This clone was observed once. The chain is built from TRBV10-3 and TRBJ1-1; 7 nucleotides agree with TRBD1. The V and J ends lost 5 bases and 4 bases, in that order; junction bases with no gene match: 7. This CDR3 region has 14 residues. CDR1 and CDR2 (germline): ENHRY, SYGVKD. The CDR3 region is CAISKLDRFTEAFF. The DNA of the CDR3 is TGTGCCATCAGTAAACTGGACAGGTTCACTGAAGCTTTCTTT.

The chain joins TRBV30 to TRBJ2-7, with 7 bases lining up with TRBD2. The CDR3 has 12 residues. Germline assignment: CDR1 GTSNPN and CDR2 SVGIG (reference sequence). The trim removed 6 bases at V and 6 bases at J, leaving 8 bases unmatched. This chain's CDR3 is CACWGGSGEQYF. CDR3 bases: TGTGCCTGTTGGGGGGGGTCCGGCGAGCAGTACTTC.

The chain has TRBV30 and TRBJ2-1; TRBD2 aligns across 8 bases. Germline assignment: CDR1 GTSNPN and CDR2 SVGIG (reference sequence). V was clipped by 5 bases and J by 7 bases; unmatched bases: 7. This CDR3 is built from 13 residues. The CDR3 sequence is CAWGSGEPNEQFF. The CDR3 bases are TGTGCCTGGGGTAGCGGGGAGCCGAATGAGCAGTTCTTC.

V gene TRBV7-2 combines with J gene TRBJ2-7; a possible D gene is TRBD2 (5 bases). Trimming removed 5 bases from V and 1 base from J, with 15 bases in between. Germline values: CDR1 SGHTA, CDR2 FQGNSA. The CDR3 runs to 15 residues. The DNA for the CDR3 is TGTGCCAGCAGCGGTTGGTCGGACTGGTCCTACGAGCAGTACTTC. This gives the protein CASSGWSDWSYEQYF. The whole variable domain, filled in from reference TRBV7-2 and TRBJ2-7, reads GAGVSQSPSNKVTEKGKDVELRCDPISGHTALYWYRQSLGQGLEFLIYFQGNSAPDKSGLPSDRFSAERTGGSVSTLTIQRTQQEDSAVYLCASSGWSDWSYEQYFGPGTRLTVT.